This T cell receptor beta chain was obtained from a study of multiple sclerosis patients with progressive multifocal leukoencephalopathy. As for the study in general: The control group, sampled over time, had multiple sclerosis, received natalizumab and did not develop PML.

The V end lost 5 bases, the J end lost 1 base, and 15 bases lay between the germline ends. The CDR3 runs 15 residues. Per the germline V gene, CDR1 is SGHRS and CDR2 is YFSETQ. Repertoires were generated with immunoSEQ multiplex PCR, while TCRdb's copy carries only in-frame clones and drops some. The profile shows 25,000 to 30,000 clones, 85% to 90% of them singletons. Worth noting for this clone: Its target is unknown.

Study results and limitations: At PML onset, no shared TRBV or TRBJ gene usage was seen. It is unclear whether the findings reflect JC virus infection or general immunocompromise.

The time point is: before natalizumab initiation. T0 blood was collected before the first natalizumab infusion. The chain carries TRBV5-1 and TRBJ1-1; tentative D call: TRBD1 (5 bases). The origin of this receptor is a human donor with multiple sclerosis. The sequenced material came from PBMCs. The CDR3 DNA reads as TGCGCCAGCAGTCCTGGGGCAGGGTGGAACACTGAAGCTTTCTTT. Its protein product is CASSPGAGWNTEAFF.